The T cell receptor (beta chain) described here comes from a study of STAT5B mutations in CD4+ large granular lymphocyte leukemia. Original processing methods: A productive frequency of 2.59 x 10-5 was the lowest detectable. The method was immunoSEQ multiplex PCR; TCRdb's version includes in-frame clones alone and lacks a portion of them. V and J calls and clone size are those listed in that table; D and trimming were worked out from the DNA. The table includes tens of thousands of clones, about 74% detected once. The source is a human donor in good health. Material for sequencing was CD4+ T cells from blood buffy coats.

The CDR3 protein is CASSLDGRTGLYAFF. Here the CDR3 DNA reads TGTGCCAGCAGCTTAGATGGGAGGACAGGGCTCTATGCTTTCTTT. The chain is built from TRBV7-2 and TRBJ1-1, with 8 positions matching TRBD1. CDR1 and CDR2 (germline): SGHTA, FQGNSA. The J segment lost 11 bases and the V segment lost 1 base, leaving 12 bases of the junction unmatched. There are 15 residues in the CDR3.